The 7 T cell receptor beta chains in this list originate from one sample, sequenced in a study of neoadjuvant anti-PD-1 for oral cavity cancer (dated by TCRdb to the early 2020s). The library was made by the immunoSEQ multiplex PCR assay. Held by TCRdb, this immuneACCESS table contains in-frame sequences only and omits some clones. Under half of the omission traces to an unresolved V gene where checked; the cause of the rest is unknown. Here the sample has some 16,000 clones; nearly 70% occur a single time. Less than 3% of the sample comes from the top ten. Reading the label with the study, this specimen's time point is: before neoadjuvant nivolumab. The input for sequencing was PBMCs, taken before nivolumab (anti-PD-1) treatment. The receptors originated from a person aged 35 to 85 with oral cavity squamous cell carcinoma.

CDR3 DNA: TGTGCCTGGAGTGTTGACGGACTCAATCAGCCCCAGCATTTT. Protein product: CAWSVDGLNQPQHF. V usage is TRBV30 and J usage is TRBJ1-5; the D is unclear. The CDR3 is 14 residues long. Germline assignment: CDR1 GTSNPN and CDR2 SVGIG (reference sequence). V dropped 0 bases and J dropped 3 bases, with 9 bases sitting between them.

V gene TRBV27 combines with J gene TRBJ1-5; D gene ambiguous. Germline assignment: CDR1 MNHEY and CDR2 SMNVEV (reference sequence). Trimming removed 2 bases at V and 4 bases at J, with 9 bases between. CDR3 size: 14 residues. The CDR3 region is CASSLKLGNQPQHF. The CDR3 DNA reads TGTGCCAGCAGTTTAAAGTTGGGGAATCAGCCCCAGCATTTT.

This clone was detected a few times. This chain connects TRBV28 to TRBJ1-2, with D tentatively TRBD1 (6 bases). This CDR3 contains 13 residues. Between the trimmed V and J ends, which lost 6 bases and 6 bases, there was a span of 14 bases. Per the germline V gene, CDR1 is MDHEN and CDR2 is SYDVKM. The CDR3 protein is CASRPGVTNGYTF. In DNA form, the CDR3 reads TGTGCCAGCAGGCCAGGGGTTACAAATGGCTACACCTTC.

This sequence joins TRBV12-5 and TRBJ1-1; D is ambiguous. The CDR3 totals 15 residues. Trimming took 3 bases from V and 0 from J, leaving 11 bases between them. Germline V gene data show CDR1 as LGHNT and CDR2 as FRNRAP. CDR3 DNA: TGTGCTAGTGGTTTAGACCCACTGGTGAACACTGAAGCTTTCTTT. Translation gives CASGLDPLVNTEAFF.

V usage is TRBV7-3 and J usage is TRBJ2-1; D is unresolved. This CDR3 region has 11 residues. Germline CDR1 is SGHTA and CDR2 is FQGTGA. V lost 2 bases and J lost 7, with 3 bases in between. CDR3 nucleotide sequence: TGTGCCAGCAGCTTAGAAAATGAGCAGTTCTTC. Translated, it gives CASSLENEQFF.

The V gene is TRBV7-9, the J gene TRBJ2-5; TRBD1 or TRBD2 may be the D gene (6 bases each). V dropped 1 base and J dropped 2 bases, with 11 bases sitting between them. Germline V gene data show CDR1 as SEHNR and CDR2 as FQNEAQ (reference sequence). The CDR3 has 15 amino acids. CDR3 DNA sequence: TGTGCCAGCAGCTTAGTTCAGGGGAGGCAAGAGACCCAGTACTTC. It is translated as CASSLVQGRQETQYF.

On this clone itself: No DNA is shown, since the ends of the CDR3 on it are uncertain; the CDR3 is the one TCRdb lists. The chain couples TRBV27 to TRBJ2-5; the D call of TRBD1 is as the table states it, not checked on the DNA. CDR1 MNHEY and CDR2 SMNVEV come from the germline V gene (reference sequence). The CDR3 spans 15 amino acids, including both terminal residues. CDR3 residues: CASSLLVGAGSLTYF.